This T cell receptor (beta chain) comes out of a study of T cells in localized non-small cell lung cancer. Study-level points and caveats: Tumor trailed uninvolved adjacent lung in T cell clonality, which peaked there. Increased T cell density in blood showed an association with longer overall survival.

Generated by immunoSEQ multiplex PCR, the TCRdb table keeps only in-frame clones and is missing some. The sample shows some 90,000 clones, roughly 89% of them seen only once. This clone turned up a few times. The antigen remains undetermined. The sequencing used peripheral blood, collected before any cancer treatment. This receptor was obtained from a man aged 40-75 years with stage I squamous cell lung carcinoma.

The CDR3 is CASSLAAGVSTDTQYF. CDR3 nucleotides: TGTGCCAGCAGCTTAGCGGCCGGGGTTAGCACAGATACGCAGTATTTT. The V call is TRBV7-6, the J call TRBJ2-3; D possibly corresponds to TRBD2 (5 bases). CDR3 size: 16 residues. Trimming shortened V by 0 bases and J by 0 bases, and 10 bases separated the two germline ends. The V gene's germline CDR1 is SGHVS and CDR2 FNYEAQ.